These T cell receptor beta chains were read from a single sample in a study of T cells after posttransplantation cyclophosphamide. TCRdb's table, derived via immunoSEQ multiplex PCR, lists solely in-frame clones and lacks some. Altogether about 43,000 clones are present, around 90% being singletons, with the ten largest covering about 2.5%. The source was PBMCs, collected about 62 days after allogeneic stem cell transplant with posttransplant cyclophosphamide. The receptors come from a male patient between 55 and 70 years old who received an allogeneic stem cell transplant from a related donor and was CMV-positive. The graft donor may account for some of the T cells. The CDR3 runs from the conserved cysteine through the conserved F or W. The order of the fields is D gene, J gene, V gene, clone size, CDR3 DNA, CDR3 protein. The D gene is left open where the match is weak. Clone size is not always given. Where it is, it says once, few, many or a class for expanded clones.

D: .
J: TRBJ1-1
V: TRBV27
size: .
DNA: TGTGCCAGCCAGAACGGACAGTCCATGAACACTGAAGCTTTCTTT
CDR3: CASQNGQSMNTEAFF

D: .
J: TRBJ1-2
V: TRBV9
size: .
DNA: TGTGCCAGCATCCCAAGCAGGTATGGCTACACCTTC
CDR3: CASIPSRYGYTF

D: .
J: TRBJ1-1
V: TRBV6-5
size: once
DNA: TGTGCCAGCGTGTCAGGGGCCACTGAAGCTTTCTTT
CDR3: CASVSGATEAFF

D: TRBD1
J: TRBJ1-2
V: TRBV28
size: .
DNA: TGTGCCAGCAGTACCGGGACAGGAGGGAGTCTCTATGGCTACACCTTC
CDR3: CASSTGTGGSLYGYTF

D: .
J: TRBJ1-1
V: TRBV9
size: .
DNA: TGTGCCAGCAGCGTAGCACTGGGCAAAACTGAAGCTTTCTTT
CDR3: CASSVALGKTEAFF

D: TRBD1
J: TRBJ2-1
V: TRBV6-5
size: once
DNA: TGTGCCAGCAGGGGGACAGGGAGGGATGAGCAGTTCTTC
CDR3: CASRGTGRDEQFF

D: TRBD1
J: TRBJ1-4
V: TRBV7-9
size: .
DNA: TGTGCCAGCAGCCTATACAGGGGGCGCTGGGAAATTGGTAATGAAAAACTGTTTTTT
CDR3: CASSLYRGRWEIGNEKLFF

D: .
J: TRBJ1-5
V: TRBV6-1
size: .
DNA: TGTGCCAGCAGTGACCCGGGTAGCAATCAGCCCCAGCATTTT
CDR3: CASSDPGSNQPQHF

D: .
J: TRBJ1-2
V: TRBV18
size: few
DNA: TGTGCCAGCTCACCAGGGCAGATAGACTATGGCTACACCTTC
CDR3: CASSPGQIDYGYTF

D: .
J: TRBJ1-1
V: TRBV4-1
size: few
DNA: TGCGCCAGCAGCCGTACAGGGAACACTGAAGCTTTCTTT
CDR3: CASSRTGNTEAFF

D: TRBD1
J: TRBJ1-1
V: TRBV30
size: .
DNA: TGTGCCTGGACCCAAGACAGGGGGCAAGAAGCTTTCTTT
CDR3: CAWTQDRGQEAFF

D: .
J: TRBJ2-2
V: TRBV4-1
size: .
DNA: TGCGCCAGCAGCCAAGATGGGGGGACCGGGGAGCTGTTTTTT
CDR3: CASSQDGGTGELFF

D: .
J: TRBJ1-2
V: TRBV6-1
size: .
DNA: TGTGCCAGCAGTGGGCAGGATTGTTTC
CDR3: CASSGQDCF

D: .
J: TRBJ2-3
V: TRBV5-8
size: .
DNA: TGTGCCAGCAGCTCGGGATCTGGCACAGATACGCAGTATTTT
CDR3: CASSSGSGTDTQYF

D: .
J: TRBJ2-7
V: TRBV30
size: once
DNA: TGTGCAGGGGGCAGGGGAGGATCCGAGCAGTACTTC
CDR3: CAGGRGGSEQYF

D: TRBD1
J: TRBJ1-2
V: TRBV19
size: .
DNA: TGTGCCAGTAGTAGGGACAGAGACTATGGCTACACCTTC
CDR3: CASSRDRDYGYTF

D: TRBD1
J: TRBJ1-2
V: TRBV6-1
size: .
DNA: TGTGCCAGCTTCTCAGGGGGTGCGAACTATGGCTACACCTTC
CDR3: CASFSGGANYGYTF

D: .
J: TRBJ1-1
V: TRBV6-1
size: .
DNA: TGTGCCAGCAGTGAGGCGGGGAGGGGTGGGGGTGAAGCTTTCTTT
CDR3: CASSEAGRGGGEAFF

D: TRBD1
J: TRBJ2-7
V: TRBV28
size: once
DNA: TGTGCCAGCAGTTTATCTCGGGGACAGGGTAGGTACGAGCAGTACTTC
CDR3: CASSLSRGQGRYEQYF

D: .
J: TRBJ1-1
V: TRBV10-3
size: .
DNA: TGTGCCATCGAAGGGGAACCACCGCACACTGAAGCTTTCTTT
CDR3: CAIEGEPPHTEAFF

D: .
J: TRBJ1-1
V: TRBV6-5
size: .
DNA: TGTGCCAGCAGACCGACAGGAATGAACACTGAAGCTTTCTTT
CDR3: CASRPTGMNTEAFF

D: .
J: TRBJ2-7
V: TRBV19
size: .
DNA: TGTGCCAGTAGTGCTACCAGGGGTAGCTCCTACGAGCAGTACTTC
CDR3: CASSATRGSSYEQYF

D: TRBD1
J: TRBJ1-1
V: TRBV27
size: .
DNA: TGTGCCAGCAGTCTTCGACAGGGGGCTTACACTGAAGCTTTCTTT
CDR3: CASSLRQGAYTEAFF

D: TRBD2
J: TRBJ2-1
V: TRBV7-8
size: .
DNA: TGTGCCAGCAGCCCCGGGGGGAGCTCCTACAATGAGCAGTTCTTC
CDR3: CASSPGGSSYNEQFF

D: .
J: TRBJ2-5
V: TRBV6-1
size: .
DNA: TGTGCCAGCAGTGAAGAGCGGGACACGGAGACCCAGTACTTC
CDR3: CASSEERDTETQYF

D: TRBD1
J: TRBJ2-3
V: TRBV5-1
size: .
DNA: TGCGCCAGCAAGGGACAGATAAACACAGATACGCAGTATTTT
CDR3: CASKGQINTDTQYF

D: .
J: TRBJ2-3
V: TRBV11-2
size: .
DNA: TGTGCCAGCAGCTTAGGGACAGCAGGAGATACGCAGTATTTT
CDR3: CASSLGTAGDTQYF

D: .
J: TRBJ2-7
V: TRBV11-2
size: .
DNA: TGTGCCAGCAGCTTATCGACGGAGGGACCTTACGAGCAGTACTTC
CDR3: CASSLSTEGPYEQYF

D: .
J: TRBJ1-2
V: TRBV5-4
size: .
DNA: TGTGCCAGCAGCTCCCGGGATAACTATGGCTACACCTTC
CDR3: CASSSRDNYGYTF

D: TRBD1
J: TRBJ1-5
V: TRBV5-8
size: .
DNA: TGTGCCAGCAGCCATAATGGACAGGTCGCATATCAGCCCCAGCATTTT
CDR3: CASSHNGQVAYQPQHF

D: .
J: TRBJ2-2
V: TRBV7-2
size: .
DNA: TGTGCCAGCAGCTCCCAGGTCGTAGCGAACACCGGGGAGCTGTTTTTT
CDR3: CASSSQVVANTGELFF

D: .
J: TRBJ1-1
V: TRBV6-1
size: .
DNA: TGTGCCAGCCGGACAGACATGAACACTGAAGCTTTCTTT
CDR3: CASRTDMNTEAFF

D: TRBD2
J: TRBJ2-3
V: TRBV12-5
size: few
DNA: TGTGCTAGTGCTACGGGACTAGCGGATGATACGCAGTATTTT
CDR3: CASATGLADDTQYF

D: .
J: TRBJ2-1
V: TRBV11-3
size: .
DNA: TGTGCCAGCAGCCCCGGTGATTACAATGAGCAGTTCTTC
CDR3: CASSPGDYNEQFF

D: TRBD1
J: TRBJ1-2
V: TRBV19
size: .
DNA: TGTGCCAGTAGTATCCGGGACAGGGGGAACTATGGCTACACCTTC
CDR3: CASSIRDRGNYGYTF

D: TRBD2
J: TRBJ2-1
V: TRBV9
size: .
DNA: TGTGCCAGCAGCGTAGTGGGACTAGCGGGGGGCAATGAGCAGTTCTTC
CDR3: CASSVVGLAGGNEQFF

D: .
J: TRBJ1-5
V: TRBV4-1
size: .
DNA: TGCGCCAGCAGCCAAGCGGTTTTGAGGGTATTAAGCAATCAGCCCCAGCATTTT
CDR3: CASSQAVLRVLSNQPQHF

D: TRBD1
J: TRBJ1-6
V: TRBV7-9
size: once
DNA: TGTGCCAGCGGTTGGGGACAGGATTCACCCCTCCACTTT
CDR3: CASGWGQDSPLHF

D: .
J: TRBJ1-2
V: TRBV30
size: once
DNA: TGTGCCTACACCAGGGGCAGGGAGATTGGCTACACCTTC
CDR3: CAYTRGREIGYTF

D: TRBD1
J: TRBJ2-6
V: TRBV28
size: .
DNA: TGTGCCAGCAGGGCTAGGACAGGGGTAACTGGGGCCAACGTCCTGACTTTC
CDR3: CASRARTGVTGANVLTF

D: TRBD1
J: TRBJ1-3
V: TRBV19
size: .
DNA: TGTGCCAGTAGCGGACAGGCTCCAGGAAACACCATATATTTT
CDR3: CASSGQAPGNTIYF

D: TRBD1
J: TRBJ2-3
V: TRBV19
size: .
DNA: TGTGCCAGTAGTCGACAGGGGGGAAGCACAGATACGCAGTATTTT
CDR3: CASSRQGGSTDTQYF

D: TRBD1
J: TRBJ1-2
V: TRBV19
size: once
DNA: TGTGCCAGTCAGGGGGGACGGCTCTATGGCTACACCTTC
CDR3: CASQGGRLYGYTF

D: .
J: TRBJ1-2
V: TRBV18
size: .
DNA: TGTGCCAGCTCACGAGAACCAATCAGGGACACCTTC
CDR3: CASSREPIRDTF

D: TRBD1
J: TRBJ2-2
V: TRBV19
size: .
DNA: TGTGCCAGTAGTATGGGGACAGGGCACACCGGGGAGCTGTTTTTT
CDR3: CASSMGTGHTGELFF

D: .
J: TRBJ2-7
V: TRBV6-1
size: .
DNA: TGTGCCAGCAGTTTCGGGGAATCCTACGAGCAGTACTTC
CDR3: CASSFGESYEQYF